The 2 T cell receptor beta chains below were found in one sample sequenced in a study of regulatory T cells in long-lasting Graves disease. Stated time point: newly diagnosed GD, antithyroid drugs for less than 3 months. From RNA extracted from PBMCs, the TCR library was made. Arm-PCR with iRepertoire HTBI primers amplified the CDR3 regions for these TCR beta libraries. MiXCR, applied by TCRdb to the multiplex PCR reads, yields one record per CDR3 protein. The sample records approximately 560,000 distinct CDR3 sequences, 15% to 20% being singletons. These data were likewise used in another study, on T cells in Graves' hyperthyroidism and ophthalmopathy.

This specimen consisted of peripheral blood mononuclear cells (PBMCs), obtained at new diagnosis, from a patient treated with antithyroid drugs. The receptors derive from a man between 18 and 35 years old with Graves disease.

On this clonotype itself: A much larger clone differs from this one at a single base, so this may be a read error. The rearrangement joins TRBV6-1 to TRBJ2-1; 15 bases are shared with TRBD2. Germline CDR1 is MNHNS and CDR2 is SASEGT. V dropped 6 bases and J dropped 7; count of bases not matched to a gene: 1. The CDR3 is made up of 14 amino acids. In DNA form, the CDR3 reads TGTGCCAGCAGGGGGACTAGCGGGAGGAATGAGCAGTTCTTC. It specifies CASRGTSGRNEQFF.

This chain uses TRBV6-2 or TRBV6-3 with TRBJ2-5; no definite D call. The germline V gene has CDR1 MNHEY and CDR2 SVGEGT. This CDR3 is 14 amino acids long. The V gene lost 4 bases and the J gene lost 5 bases, with 14 bases spanning the gap. CDR3 DNA sequence: TGTGCCAGCAGTTGGTTGGTGCTGGAGGAGACCCAGTACTTC. Translation: CASSWLVLEETQYF.